The rows below give T cell receptor beta chains drawn from one sample of a study of technical replicates of blood from a few donors. Using immunoSEQ multiplex PCR, the repertoire was profiled, and TCRdb retains in-frame clones only, with some absent. The sample shows approximately 76,000 clones, 80% to 90% of them seen only once. The sample taken for sequencing was PBMCs. These receptors came from a human donor in good health. Some clones in this sample may be carry-over from other donors' samples. Both conserved end residues are part of each CDR3.

J: TRBJ2-1
V: TRBV21-1
CDR3: CASSKARLAASPNEQFF

J: TRBJ2-1
V: TRBV7-7
CDR3: CASSGTSEMVYDEQFF

J: TRBJ1-6
V: TRBV25-1
CDR3: CASTPGQYNSPLHF

J: TRBJ1-2
V: TRBV10-3
CDR3: CAISEQEYYGYTF

J: TRBJ2-5
V: TRBV15
CDR3: CATSPRTGEGETQYF

J: TRBJ1-1
V: TRBV11-2
CDR3: CASSVYRGGGTEAFF

J: TRBJ2-7
V: TRBV2
CDR3: CASAWGGVHEQYF

J: TRBJ2-7
V: TRBV6-5
CDR3: CASSYDRGPFYEQYF

J: TRBJ2-7
V: TRBV5-1
CDR3: CASSPRDSYEQYF

J: TRBJ1-2
V: TRBV9
CDR3: CASSTRGRDRDQANYGYTF

J: TRBJ1-2
V: TRBV15
CDR3: CATSRGDRPLSGYTF

J: TRBJ1-1
V: TRBV14
CDR3: CASSQDRVTEAFF

J: TRBJ1-3
V: TRBV7-8
CDR3: CASSLSGAGNTIYF

J: TRBJ2-3
V: TRBV4-3
CDR3: CASSQERTRTDTQYF

J: TRBJ2-3
V: TRBV5-4
CDR3: CASSPNGGSTDTQYF

J: TRBJ2-7
V: TRBV7-7
CDR3: CASSSLVRDRGCYEQYF

J: TRBJ2-7
V: TRBV6-6
CDR3: CASSYRFQARSYEQYF

J: TRBJ2-4
V: TRBV4-2
CDR3: CASSQEGGGTKNIQYF

J: TRBJ2-1
V: TRBV11-2
CDR3: CASSPRGTGGIGNEQFF

J: TRBJ2-1
V: TRBV21-1
CDR3: CASSSTSGKVEQFF

J: TRBJ2-3
V: TRBV7-8
CDR3: CASSLTGASTDTQYF

J: TRBJ2-7
V: TRBV5-5
CDR3: CASSLFAGGLEQYF

J: TRBJ1-2
V: TRBV29-1
CDR3: CSVVAGYYGYTF

J: TRBJ2-7
V: TRBV7-6
CDR3: CASSQNTGGGYSYEQYF

J: TRBJ2-5
V: TRBV5-1
CDR3: CASSTGTSGGAETQYF

J: TRBJ2-1
V: TRBV6-1
CDR3: CASRMDRATGGQFF

J: TRBJ1-2
V: TRBV6-5
CDR3: CASRKTGGGGYTF

J: TRBJ2-5
V: TRBV7-8
CDR3: CASRQRATETQYF

J: TRBJ2-5
V: TRBV7-2
CDR3: CASTSGVWRERETQYF

J: TRBJ1-6
V: TRBV5-6
CDR3: CASSWALSNSPLHF

J: TRBJ1-1
V: TRBV30
CDR3: CAWRQDSSRTEAFF

J: TRBJ1-6
V: TRBV27
CDR3: CASSAQGYNSPLHF

J: TRBJ1-6
V: TRBV4-2
CDR3: CASSQEAGLPRDSPLHF

J: TRBJ1-1
V: TRBV5-1
CDR3: CASKSAGGDVGTEAFF

J: TRBJ2-3
V: TRBV30
CDR3: CAWSLSTDTQYF

J: TRBJ1-3
V: TRBV29-1
CDR3: CSAETGGDGNTIYF

J: TRBJ2-1
V: TRBV2
CDR3: CASSDLADEQFF

J: TRBJ2-1
V: TRBV18
CDR3: CASSPPSGGLNEQFF

J: TRBJ2-7
V: TRBV5-6
CDR3: CASCSMLAGVGGSYEQYF

J: TRBJ1-2
V: TRBV19
CDR3: CASSSQGYRYGYTF

J: TRBJ2-3
V: TRBV6-1
CDR3: CASTLRAGAQYF

J: TRBJ1-3
V: TRBV9
CDR3: CASSGYRGQGNTIYF

J: TRBJ2-4
V: TRBV7-2
CDR3: CASSPGGFAKNIQYF

J: TRBJ2-7
V: TRBV27
CDR3: CASSLHGQGRGEQYF

J: TRBJ1-1
V: TRBV5-4
CDR3: CASSQDSSTEAFF

J: TRBJ2-7
V: TRBV7-2
CDR3: CASSPPGGGYEQYF

J: TRBJ1-2
V: TRBV2
CDR3: CASLRGSAPYGYTF

J: TRBJ1-1
V: TRBV5-1
CDR3: CASSLAGGGTEAFF

J: TRBJ2-7
V: TRBV11-2
CDR3: CASSSLGRGQEQYF

J: TRBJ2-7
V: TRBV14
CDR3: CASRPTGIVHEQYF

J: TRBJ1-2
V: TRBV27
CDR3: CASKTGGANYGYTF

J: TRBJ1-6
V: TRBV18
CDR3: CASSPGQTFSPLHF

J: TRBJ2-3
V: TRBV2
CDR3: CASSRQGATDTQYF

J: TRBJ2-7
V: TRBV20-1
CDR3: CSARQGYEQYF

J: TRBJ2-1
V: TRBV4-1
CDR3: CASSQGEGGIYNEQFF